Sequencing of this T cell receptor (beta chain) was carried out in a study of OX40 agonist ivuxolimab in advanced cancers. Across the whole study: The study treated patients with ivuxolimab, an agonistic anti-OX40 (CD134) antibody.

Clones were sequenced by immunoSEQ multiplex PCR, and TCRdb holds only the in-frame ones, with some missing. The sample gives 35,000 to 40,000 clones, around four fifths of which show up once; about 20% is in the top ten. The receptor comes from an adult with an advanced solid tumor such as melanoma, head and neck, liver or kidney cancer. Sequences were derived from CD4+ or CD8+ T cells sorted from blood, sampled in a trial of the OX40 agonist ivuxolimab.

The CDR3, as DNA: TGTGCCAGCAGTGTCGCCAGGGGGAGGTATGGCTACACCTTC. As protein: CASSVARGRYGYTF. The rearrangement uses TRBV28 and TRBJ1-2; TRBD1 matches 7 bases. This CDR3 spans 14 amino acids. Germline V gene lookup returns CDR1 MDHEN and CDR2 SYDVKM. V gave up 5 bases and J gave up 5 bases; unmatched junction bases: 8.